What follows are 29 T cell receptor beta chains derived from one specimen sequenced in a study of T cell repertoires in cytomegalovirus infection. MiXCR was run by TCRdb on the reads, yielding one entry per CDR3 protein. The table includes about 130,000 distinct CDR3 sequences, under 30% detected once. The antigens these receptors bind are not known. Material for sequencing was PBMCs, sequenced either directly or after in vitro stimulation (not recorded which). Receptors were obtained from a human donor in good health (CMV status not recorded). Some clones in this sample may be carry-over from other donors' samples.

The V and J genes are TRBV9 and TRBJ1-2; no definite D call. With 0 bases removed from V and 6 bases from J, the gap between germline ends came to 12 bases. This CDR3 has 14 amino acids. The V gene's germline CDR1 is SGDLS and CDR2 YYNGEE. The CDR3 DNA reads TGTGCCAGCAGCGTAGGAGAAGGGATGAATGGCTACACCTTC. As protein: CASSVGEGMNGYTF.

Notes on this clonotype: Being one base from a much bigger clone, this may be a read error. DNA of the CDR3: TGTGCCAGCAGCTTAGACGGGGATACGCGGTATTTT. This sequence encodes CASSLDGDTRYF. The chain carries TRBV7-9 and TRBJ2-3, with D perhaps matching TRBD2 (5 bases). The CDR3 spans 12 residues. Germline CDR1 reads SEHNR; CDR2 reads FQNEAQ (reference sequence).

Worth noting for this clonotype: A much larger clonotype is one base distant, so this may be a read error. This chain links TRBV25-1 with TRBJ2-1; 9 bases match TRBD2. Germline trimming cut 4 bases from V and 3 bases from J; bases unmatched to any gene: 4. This CDR3 comprises 15 residues. Germline CDR1 MGHDK, CDR2 SYGVNS. The CDR3 loop reads CASSGRLAVYNEQFF. In nucleotides, the CDR3 is TGTGCCAGCAGTGGCCGACTAGCGGTCTACAATGAGCAGTTCTTC.

This clonotype was detected many times. The chain joins TRBV6-1 to TRBJ1-5, with 7 bases matching TRBD1. J gave up 6 bases and V 5 bases, and 7 bases lay outside the gene matches. The CDR3 length is 14 residues. From germline, CDR1 is MNHNS and CDR2 SASEGT. CDR3 residues: CASSITGAGQPQHF. In DNA form, the CDR3 reads TGTGCCAGCAGTATTACAGGGGCGGGTCAGCCCCAGCATTTT.

This chain uses TRBV28 with TRBJ2-3, with 7 nucleotides matching TRBD1. J gave up 6 bases and V 5 bases, and 2 bases lay outside the gene matches. Germline V CDR1 and CDR2: MDHEN, SYDVKM. There are 12 residues in the CDR3. In nucleotides, the CDR3 is TGTGCCAGCAGTGGACAGGCCGATACGCAGTATTTT. Its translation is CASSGQADTQYF. The full variable domain, in which reference TRBV28 and TRBJ2-3 provide the parts outside the CDR3, is DVKVTQSSRYLVKRTGEKVFLECVQDMDHENMFWYRQDPGLGLRLIYFSYDVKMKEKGDIPEGYSVSREKKERFSLILESASTNQTSMYLCASSGQADTQYFGPGTRLTVL.

At least ten counts were recorded for this clonotype. This sequence joins TRBV10-2 and TRBJ2-7, with 8 bases identical to TRBD2. The CDR3 loop spans 14 amino acids. V was clipped by 3 bases and J by 7 bases; unmatched bases: 8. The germline V gene encodes CDR1 WSHSY and CDR2 SAAADI. The DNA of the CDR3 is TGCGCCAGCAGTGATGCAGCGGGAGCCGAAGAGCAGTACGTC. Protein product: CASSDAAGAEEQYV.

The V gene is TRBV7-2, the J gene TRBJ2-7; D ambiguous. The CDR3 spans 15 residues. The V and J ends lost 5 bases and 3 bases respectively, with 17 bases between them. The germline gives CDR1 SGHTA, CDR2 FQGNSA. The CDR3 DNA reads TGTGCCAGCAGCAGGGATGTGACCCCGTTCTACGAGCAGTACTTC. This gives the protein CASSRDVTPFYEQYF. Looking up the rest from reference TRBV7-2 and TRBJ2-7 gives the full variable domain: GAGVSQSPSNKVTEKGKDVELRCDPISGHTALYWYRQSLGQGLEFLIYFQGNSAPDKSGLPSDRFSAERTGGSVSTLTIQRTQQEDSAVYLCASSRDVTPFYEQYFGPGTRLTVT.

This clonotype showed up many times. The rearrangement joins TRBV7-9 to TRBJ1-1; D gene uncertain. Trimming stripped 5 bases from V and 8 bases from J, with 27 bases between. Germline values: CDR1 SEHNR, CDR2 FQNEAQ (reference sequence). The CDR3 loop spans 17 amino acids. The CDR3: CASSPQSWTAGMGEAFF. In DNA, the CDR3 is TGTGCCAGCAGCCCACAGAGCTGGACCGCGGGGATGGGCGAAGCTTTCTTT.

This rearrangement joins TRBV12-3 or TRBV12-4 to TRBJ2-7, with 12 bases identical to TRBD1. Trimming took 3 bases from V and 7 from J; bases not matched to a gene: 10. The CDR3 spans 16 residues. CDR3 bases: TGTGCCAGCAGTTTGGCCCCGGGACAGGGGGCTGAGGAGCAGTACTTC. Protein product: CASSLAPGQGAEEQYF.

The rearrangement joins TRBV19 to TRBJ2-2; D not resolved. CDR1 LNHDA and CDR2 SQIVND come from the germline V gene (reference sequence). This CDR3 has 15 residues. Trimming cost V 3 bases and J 5 bases, with 13 bases left between them. DNA for the CDR3: TGTGCCAGTAGTATTGGCCCAGGTGGAACCGGGGAGCTGTTTTTT. Protein: CASSIGPGGTGELFF.

In its sample, this clonotype was seen many times. The chain uses TRBV24-1 and TRBJ1-2; maybe TRBD1 (5 bases). Germline lookup yields CDR1 KGHDR and CDR2 SFDVKD. The CDR3 runs to 16 residues. V was shortened by 2 bases and J by 3 bases, with 15 bases between the two germline ends. CDR3 bases: TGTGCCACCAGTGATTCCGGGACCGCCGGGCACTATGGCTACACCTTC. Its protein is CATSDSGTAGHYGYTF.

The chain has TRBV12-3 or TRBV12-4 and TRBJ2-2; 7 nucleotides agree with TRBD2. With 5 bases clipped from V and 9 bases from J, the junction kept 12 bases outside the gene matches. The CDR3 is 15 residues long. For the CDR3, the DNA is TGTGCCAGCAGTCTACCCGGGGGGTTGCGCAGGGAGCTGTTTTTT. Residues: CASSLPGGLRRELFF.

This clonotype was seen only a few times. The genes are TRBV11-3 and TRBJ2-3; TRBD1 matches 8 bases. V gave up 5 bases and J gave up 3 bases; unmatched junction bases: 10. Germline V gives CDR1 SGHNT, CDR2 YENEEA. CDR3 length: 16 residues. CDR3 in DNA: TGTGCCAGCAGCCCCGGACAGGGAAGCGGGACAGATACGCAGTATTTT. Protein: CASSPGQGSGTDTQYF.

The gene calls are TRBV4-1 and TRBJ2-2; D is uncertain. The CDR3 is 17 amino acids. CDR1 MGHRA and CDR2 YSYEKL come from the germline V gene. Trimming left V 2 bases short and J 0 bases short, with 13 bases between. The CDR3 is CASSQPPTDANTGELFF. The DNA for the CDR3 is TGCGCCAGCAGCCAACCCCCGACGGACGCGAACACCGGGGAGCTGTTTTTT.

This clonotype was found a few times. V gene TRBV5-1 combines with J gene TRBJ2-5, with D unclear. Germline V gene lookup returns CDR1 SGHRS and CDR2 YFSETQ. V lost 0 bases, J lost 2 bases, and 14 bases lay in between. This CDR3 comprises 16 residues. The CDR3 nucleotides are TGCGCCAGCAGCTTGGTTGCCGCGGCAGAACAAGAGACCCAGTACTTC. Amino acid sequence: CASSLVAAAEQETQYF.

This clonotype was detected only a few times. The gene calls are TRBV7-9 and TRBJ2-2; TRBD1 matches at 7 bases. Germline V lookup: CDR1 SEHNR, CDR2 FQNEAQ (reference sequence). The CDR3 runs to 13 residues. The trim removed 11 bases at V and 1 base at J, leaving 4 bases unmatched. The CDR3 bases are TGTGCCCGACGGACAGGGAACACCGGGGAGCTGTTTTTT. This translates into CARRTGNTGELFF.

The chain is built from TRBV6-5 and TRBJ1-2; D is uncertain. The V and J ends lost 3 bases and 5 bases respectively, with 10 bases between them. CDR1 and CDR2 (germline): MNHEY, SVGAGI. The CDR3 has 13 amino acids. Written as DNA, the CDR3 is TGTGCCAGCAGTTATCGGGATGGTTATGGCTACACCTTC. It yields the protein CASSYRDGYGYTF.

The chain couples TRBV15 to TRBJ1-5; tentative D call: TRBD1 (5 bases). This CDR3 has 15 residues. Germline V gene sequence: CDR1 LNHNV, CDR2 YYDKDF (reference sequence). V was pared by 1 base and J by 9 bases, with 16 bases between. As DNA, the CDR3 is TGTGCCACCAGCAGAGCTTGGGAGGGGTCGGGGCCCCAGCATTTT. Protein sequence: CATSRAWEGSGPQHF.

This chain links TRBV7-2 with TRBJ1-1, with 8 bases fitting TRBD1. This CDR3 spans 15 amino acids. Trimming took 5 bases from V and 7 from J; bases not matched to a gene: 12. CDR1 and CDR2 from the germline V gene are SGHTA and FQGNSA. As DNA, the CDR3 is TGTGCCAGCAGCCGGGACAGGAGTTATGAAGGTGAAGCTTTCTTT. Translated: CASSRDRSYEGEAFF. The variable domain in full, completed from reference TRBV7-2 and TRBJ1-1, reads GAGVSQSPSNKVTEKGKDVELRCDPISGHTALYWYRQSLGQGLEFLIYFQGNSAPDKSGLPSDRFSAERTGGSVSTLTIQRTQQEDSAVYLCASSRDRSYEGEAFFGQGTRLTVV.

This clonotype appeared a few times. The chain links TRBV19 to TRBJ2-1; D is ambiguous. The germline gives CDR1 LNHDA, CDR2 SQIVND (reference sequence). The CDR3 has 12 residues. Deletions cut 2 bases from V and 6 bases from J, with 5 bases between. The DNA for the CDR3 is TGTGCCAGTAGTATACTTCCCAATGAGCAGTTCTTC. Translated: CASSILPNEQFF.

This clonotype was observed at least ten times. The chain uses TRBV7-2 and TRBJ1-2; perhaps TRBD1 as D (6 bases). Trimming left V 5 bases short and J 3 bases short, with 10 bases between. Per germline, CDR1 SGHTA and CDR2 FQGNSA. The CDR3 runs to 13 residues. This CDR3 is CASSPHRDYGYTF. CDR3 nucleotide sequence: TGTGCCAGCAGCCCCCACAGGGACTATGGCTACACCTTC.

In this sample, this clonotype turned up many times. J is TRBJ1-1 and V is TRBV7-2; 7 positions match TRBD1. This CDR3 is 16 amino acids long. Germline V gene lookup returns CDR1 SGHTA and CDR2 FQGNSA. The junction had 15 bases not matched to a gene; V was cut back by 6 bases and J by 5 bases. Written as DNA, the CDR3 is TGTGCCAGCAGTCCAAAACGGGACAGCTCGAAGACTGAAGCTTTCTTT. This translates into CASSPKRDSSKTEAFF.

This chain joins TRBV6-2 or TRBV6-3 and TRBJ2-5; D perhaps matches TRBD1 (5 bases). Trimming took off 5 bases at V and 0 bases at J, with 7 bases between the two ends. The CDR3 is 13 residues long. Germline-derived CDR1 and CDR2 are MNHEY and SVGEGT. CDR3 bases: TGTGCCAGCAGTCCGACAGACCAAGAGACCCAGTACTTC. It translates to CASSPTDQETQYF.

The chain has TRBV5-8 and TRBJ2-1, with D hard to call. Germline lookup yields CDR1 SGHTS and CDR2 YDEGEE. Trimming left V 4 bases short and J 9 bases short, with 11 bases between. The CDR3 runs to 12 residues. This CDR3 reads CASSAWDGEQFF. DNA for the CDR3: TGTGCCAGCAGCGCGTGGGATGGTGAGCAGTTCTTC.

This clonotype appeared once. This chain joins TRBV4-1 and TRBJ2-7; 8 positions match TRBD1. The CDR3 has 16 residues. Germline V CDR1 and CDR2: MGHRA, YSYEKL. V shed 1 base, J shed 4 bases, and the junction held 9 bases outside the gene matches. In nucleotides, the CDR3 is TGCGCCAGCAGCCAAGCTCCACAGGGGGGCCTTTACGAGCAGTACTTC. This gives the protein CASSQAPQGGLYEQYF.

This clonotype was observed at least ten times. The J gene is TRBJ2-3, the V gene TRBV7-9; D unclear. V gave up 2 bases and J gave up 1 base, with 16 bases separating them. The CDR3 contains 17 residues. Germline lookup yields CDR1 SEHNR and CDR2 FQNEAQ (reference sequence). The CDR3 nucleotides are TGTGCCAGCAGCTTATCTGGACGACGTCGGGGCACAGATACGCAGTATTTT. Its protein product is CASSLSGRRRGTDTQYF.

This sequence joins TRBV7-4 and TRBJ2-3; 8 bases map to TRBD1. V was clipped by 4 bases and J by 6 bases; unmatched bases: 9. Germline CDR1 is SGHVT and CDR2 is SQSDAQ. The CDR3 loop spans 15 amino acids. CDR3 coding DNA: TGTGCCAGCAGCTCATCGACAGGGGTTAGGGATACGCAGTATTTT. This sequence encodes CASSSSTGVRDTQYF.

The rearrangement uses TRBV2 and TRBJ1-2; D possibly corresponds to TRBD1 (5 bases). The germline V gene has CDR1 SNHLY and CDR2 FYNNEI. V gave up 6 bases and J gave up 3 bases, with 17 bases separating them. The CDR3 totals 15 residues. CDR3 region: CASSPGGTTYYGYTF. For the CDR3, the DNA is TGTGCCAGCAGCCCGGGGGGGACTACTTACTATGGCTACACCTTC.

The table lists this clonotype with many counts. V gene TRBV7-2 combines with J gene TRBJ2-3; TRBD2 matches at 10 bases. The CDR3 loop spans 16 amino acids. J gave up 2 bases and V 5 bases, and 7 bases lay outside the gene matches. Germline CDR1 SGHTA, CDR2 FQGNSA. The CDR3 DNA reads as TGTGCCAGCAGCCCCGAAGCGGGAGGGGCCACAGATACGCAGTATTTT. This gives the protein CASSPEAGGATDTQYF.